Listed here are 18 T cell receptor beta chains from one sample, sequenced in a study of human T cells and chemical hapten exposure. Using its own MiXCR run on the RACE reads, TCRdb lists one record per CDR3 protein. The sample holds about 69,000 distinct CDR3 sequences, around 30% seen once. Time point here: patch test 1, 2 weeks after DPC sensitization. Treatment defined: therapeutic diphenylcyclopropenone sensitization with weekly scalp DPC. Sequenced material: whole blood, taken in connection with sensitization to the hapten diphenylcyclopropenone (DPC). The receptors originated from a man between 40 and 49 years old with alopecia areata. Some clones in this sample may be carry-over from other donors' samples.

The genes are TRBV3-1 and TRBJ1-1; weak D call: TRBD1 (6 bases). Germline lookup yields CDR1 LGHDT and CDR2 YNNKEL (reference sequence). CDR3 length: 13 amino acids. V gave up 2 bases and J gave up 6 bases, with 10 bases separating them. CDR3 protein: CASSQTGWPEAFF. The DNA of the CDR3 is TGTGCCAGCAGCCAAACAGGGTGGCCTGAAGCTTTCTTT.

This clonotype was seen a few times. The V call is TRBV6-6, the J call TRBJ2-3; TRBD2 agrees at 10 bases. This CDR3 comprises 17 residues. The V and J ends lost 6 bases and 2 bases, in that order; junction bases with no gene match: 11. CDR1 and CDR2 (germline): MNHNY, SVGAGI (reference sequence). The CDR3 region has the DNA TGTGCCAGCAGAACTCCTAGCGGGAGCCGAGACACAGATACGCAGTATTTT. This sequence encodes CASRTPSGSRDTDTQYF.

V and J are TRBV20-1 and TRBJ2-6, with unresolved D. Deletions cut 3 bases from V and 0 bases from J, with 9 bases between. The CDR3 has 15 amino acids. Germline V CDR1 and CDR2: DFQATT, SNEGSKA (reference sequence). The DNA for the CDR3 is TGCAGTGCTAGTGAGGCAAACTCTGGGGCCAACGTCCTGACTTTC. Its translation is CSASEANSGANVLTF.

In the case of this clonotype: This may stem from a read error, because a much larger clone lies one nucleotide away. The V gene is TRBV20-1, the J gene TRBJ2-1; 10 bases line up with TRBD2. Germline loops: CDR1 DFQATT, CDR2 SNEGSKA (reference sequence). V lost 6 bases to trimming and J lost 7 bases; unmatched junction nucleotides: 15. The CDR3 totals 16 residues. In DNA form, the CDR3 reads TGCAGTGCCCCCGGGGGAGCGGGAGGGAGGGGAAATGAGCAGTTCTTC. Its protein product is CSAPGGAGGRGNEQFF.

This clonotype was seen more than once but under ten times. The rearrangement links TRBV5-1 to TRBJ1-6, with TRBD1 as a possible D gene (5 bases). Looked up from germline, CDR1 is SGHRS and CDR2 is YFSETQ. V lost 0 bases, J lost 6 bases, and 22 bases lay in between. The length of the CDR3 is 19 residues. This CDR3 is CASSLGLISDSRFNSPLHF. The DNA for the CDR3 is TGCGCCAGCAGCTTGGGCCTTATCAGTGACAGCCGGTTTAATTCACCCCTCCACTTT.

This clonotype was picked up a small number of times. The chain has TRBV6-5 and TRBJ1-2, with 9 bases matching TRBD1. J was trimmed by 4 bases and V by 8 bases; bases with no gene match: 8. This CDR3 comprises 14 residues. CDR1 MNHEY and CDR2 SVGAGI come from the germline V gene. The CDR3 sequence: CASYRTGARYGYTF. CDR3 bases: TGTGCCAGCTATCGGACAGGGGCCCGCTATGGCTACACCTTC.

V and J are TRBV5-6 and TRBJ2-2; 10 nucleotides match TRBD1. V shed 4 bases, J shed 2 bases, and the junction held 5 bases outside the gene matches. The CDR3 loop spans 16 amino acids. Germline V gene data show CDR1 as SGHDT and CDR2 as YYEEEE. For the CDR3, the DNA is TGTGCCAGCAGCCCTGACAGGGGGCTTAACACCGGGGAGCTGTTTTTT. Its translation: CASSPDRGLNTGELFF. The complete variable domain, with remaining parts taken from reference TRBV5-6 and TRBJ2-2, reads DAGVTQSPTHLIKTRGQQVTLRCSPKSGHDTVSWYQQALGQGPQFIFQYYEEEERQRGNFPDRFSGHQFPNYSSELNVNALLLGDSALYLCASSPDRGLNTGELFFGEGSRLTVL.

There are a few counts of this clonotype. The rearrangement joins TRBV11-2 to TRBJ2-1; D is unclear. From germline, CDR1 is SGHAT and CDR2 FQNNGV. The V gene lost 7 bases and the J gene lost 8 bases, with 12 bases spanning the gap. The CDR3 covers 12 residues. The CDR3 region is CASTFQVHEQFF. In DNA, the CDR3 is TGTGCCAGCACCTTCCAGGTCCATGAGCAGTTCTTC.

This clonotype is deemed medium-sized. The rearrangement uses TRBV7-2 and TRBJ1-5; D ambiguous. Germline values: CDR1 SGHTA, CDR2 FQGNSA. Deletions cut 2 bases from V and 4 bases from J, with 9 bases between. The CDR3 consists of 14 residues. The DNA of the CDR3 is TGTGCCAGCAGCTTATGGCGGGGTAATCAGCCCCAGCATTTT. Translated: CASSLWRGNQPQHF.

This clonotype was picked up many times. This chain joins TRBV25-1 and TRBJ1-2; 9 bases are a match to TRBD1. There are 14 residues in the CDR3. Germline V gene lookup returns CDR1 MGHDK and CDR2 SYGVNS. The V gene end was trimmed by 6 bases and the J gene end by 8 bases; junction bases not matched to a gene: 10. CDR3 amino acids: CASRLTGGAGGYTF. The CDR3 nucleotides are TGTGCCAGCAGACTTACAGGGGGCGCGGGGGGCTACACCTTC.

This clonotype was detected a few times. The V gene is TRBV7-9, the J gene TRBJ2-7; D is ambiguous. CDR3 length equals 14 residues. Germline-derived CDR1 and CDR2 are SEHNR and FQNEAQ (reference sequence). Trimming took 4 bases from V and 3 from J, leaving 13 bases between them. The DNA of the CDR3 is TGTGCCAGCAGCTCCTTGGAACAAAACTACGAGCAGTACTTC. Amino acid sequence: CASSSLEQNYEQYF.

Only a few counts were recorded for this clonotype. The chain combines TRBV7-2 with TRBJ1-3; no clear D gene. V dropped 1 base and J dropped 0 bases, with 7 bases sitting between them. Germline V lookup: CDR1 SGHTA, CDR2 FQGNSA. CDR3 length: 15 residues. CDR3: CASSLGLNSGNTIYF. CDR3 bases: TGTGCCAGCAGCTTAGGACTGAACTCTGGAAACACCATATATTTT.

The chain carries TRBV24-1 and TRBJ1-5, with unresolved D. CDR3 length: 14 residues. V lost 4 bases, J lost 3 bases, and 9 bases lay in between. Looked up from germline, CDR1 is KGHDR and CDR2 is SFDVKD. The CDR3 is CATSERGLNQPQHF. CDR3 sequence (DNA): TGTGCCACCAGTGAAAGAGGCCTCAATCAGCCCCAGCATTTT.

The chain carries TRBV28 and TRBJ2-7, with D possibly being TRBD2 (6 bases). V lost 5 bases and J lost 0, with 14 bases in between. Germline V gene sequence: CDR1 MDHEN, CDR2 SYDVKM. This CDR3 is built from 15 residues. DNA of the CDR3: TGTGCCAGCAGTCCTCCACGGGGGAACTCCTACGAGCAGTACTTC. Protein sequence: CASSPPRGNSYEQYF. Together with reference TRBV28 and TRBJ2-7, the CDR3 gives the full variable domain: DVKVTQSSRYLVKRTGEKVFLECVQDMDHENMFWYRQDPGLGLRLIYFSYDVKMKEKGDIPEGYSVSREKKERFSLILESASTNQTSMYLCASSPPRGNSYEQYFGPGTRLTVT.

The rearrangement joins TRBV5-1 to TRBJ2-5; D unresolved. The V and J ends lost 0 bases and 5 bases respectively, with 8 bases between them. The CDR3 sequence is 13 residues long. Germline CDR1 and CDR2: SGHRS and YFSETQ. The CDR3 loop reads CASSLAGAETQYF. In nucleotides, the CDR3 is TGCGCCAGCAGCTTGGCCGGCGCGGAGACCCAGTACTTC.

As for this clonotype: An end of the junction differs from the germline gene, which may be a read error. The chain joins TRBV12-3 or TRBV12-4 to TRBJ2-6; D uncertain. The CDR3 contains 15 residues. DNA of the CDR3: TGTGCCAGCAGCTTAGGTGGCTCTGGGGCCAACGTCCTGACTTTC. Its translation: CASSLGGSGANVLTF.

The V and J genes are TRBV4-3 and TRBJ2-5; 7 positions agree with TRBD2. This CDR3 contains 17 residues. In germline, CDR1 is LGHNA, CDR2 YSLEER. The V segment lost 0 bases and the J segment 4 bases; nucleotides outside the gene matches: 11. CDR3 coding DNA: TGCGCCAGCAGCCAAGAGGGGTTAGGCGGGAGTGCAGAGACCCAGTACTTC. It specifies CASSQEGLGGSAETQYF.

The sample holds a few counts of this clonotype. This chain links TRBV6-6 with TRBJ2-7; 9 positions agree with TRBD1. V trimming: 10 bases; J trimming: 3 bases; junction bases outside the gene matches: 7. The CDR3 has 13 residues. Germline V lookup: CDR1 MNHNY, CDR2 SVGAGI (reference sequence). CDR3 in DNA: TGTGCCACTAAGCCGGGACAGGGCTACGAGCAGTACTTC. Its protein is CATKPGQGYEQYF.